Below, one T cell receptor beta chain is given with its context. The CDR3 loop spans 16 amino acids. Germline loops: CDR1 SEHNR, CDR2 FQNEAQ (reference sequence). TCRdb re-called the 5' RACE reads and shows each CDR3 protein once, DNA omitted. Its table records some 440,000 distinct CDR3 sequences. This entry comes from a study of monozygotic twins with inflammatory bowel disease. Sequencing input: blood. This receptor was identified in a human donor with ulcerative colitis or Crohn's disease, or a healthy co-twin of an affected twin (not recorded which). The rearrangement joins TRBV7-9 to TRBJ2-3; TCRdb names TRBD2, which stays unverified in the absence of DNA. The CDR3 region is CASTPERDLGTDTQYF.